This T cell receptor beta chain comes out of a study of blood T cell repertoires in COVID-19. Overall study: From the United States, Italy and Spain came samples of acute and convalescent COVID-19. The cDNA or gDNA used as material had been derived from T cells, B-cell-depleted T cells, or PBMCs.

V shed 11 bases, J shed 7 bases, and the junction held 5 bases outside the gene matches. The CDR3 sequence is 13 residues long. CDR1 LNHDA and CDR2 SQIVND come from the germline V gene (reference sequence). In the authors' methods: Reference gene primer amplification gave estimated nucleated cell counts. Using immunoSEQ multiplex PCR, the repertoire was profiled, and TCRdb retains in-frame clones only, with some absent. Clone size and the V and J calls come from that table; the DNA yielded D and trimming. The table lists just under 55,000 clones, more than 90% of them singletons. In its sample, this clone was seen once.

The sequenced sample consisted of peripheral blood. The clonotype comes from a man aged 50-59 years with acute or convalescent COVID-19. V and J are TRBV19 and TRBJ2-2; 12 nucleotides match TRBD1. The CDR3 nucleotides are TGTGCCGGGGGACAGGGGGCCGGCGGGGAGCTGTTTTTT. Translating it yields CAGGQGAGGELFF.